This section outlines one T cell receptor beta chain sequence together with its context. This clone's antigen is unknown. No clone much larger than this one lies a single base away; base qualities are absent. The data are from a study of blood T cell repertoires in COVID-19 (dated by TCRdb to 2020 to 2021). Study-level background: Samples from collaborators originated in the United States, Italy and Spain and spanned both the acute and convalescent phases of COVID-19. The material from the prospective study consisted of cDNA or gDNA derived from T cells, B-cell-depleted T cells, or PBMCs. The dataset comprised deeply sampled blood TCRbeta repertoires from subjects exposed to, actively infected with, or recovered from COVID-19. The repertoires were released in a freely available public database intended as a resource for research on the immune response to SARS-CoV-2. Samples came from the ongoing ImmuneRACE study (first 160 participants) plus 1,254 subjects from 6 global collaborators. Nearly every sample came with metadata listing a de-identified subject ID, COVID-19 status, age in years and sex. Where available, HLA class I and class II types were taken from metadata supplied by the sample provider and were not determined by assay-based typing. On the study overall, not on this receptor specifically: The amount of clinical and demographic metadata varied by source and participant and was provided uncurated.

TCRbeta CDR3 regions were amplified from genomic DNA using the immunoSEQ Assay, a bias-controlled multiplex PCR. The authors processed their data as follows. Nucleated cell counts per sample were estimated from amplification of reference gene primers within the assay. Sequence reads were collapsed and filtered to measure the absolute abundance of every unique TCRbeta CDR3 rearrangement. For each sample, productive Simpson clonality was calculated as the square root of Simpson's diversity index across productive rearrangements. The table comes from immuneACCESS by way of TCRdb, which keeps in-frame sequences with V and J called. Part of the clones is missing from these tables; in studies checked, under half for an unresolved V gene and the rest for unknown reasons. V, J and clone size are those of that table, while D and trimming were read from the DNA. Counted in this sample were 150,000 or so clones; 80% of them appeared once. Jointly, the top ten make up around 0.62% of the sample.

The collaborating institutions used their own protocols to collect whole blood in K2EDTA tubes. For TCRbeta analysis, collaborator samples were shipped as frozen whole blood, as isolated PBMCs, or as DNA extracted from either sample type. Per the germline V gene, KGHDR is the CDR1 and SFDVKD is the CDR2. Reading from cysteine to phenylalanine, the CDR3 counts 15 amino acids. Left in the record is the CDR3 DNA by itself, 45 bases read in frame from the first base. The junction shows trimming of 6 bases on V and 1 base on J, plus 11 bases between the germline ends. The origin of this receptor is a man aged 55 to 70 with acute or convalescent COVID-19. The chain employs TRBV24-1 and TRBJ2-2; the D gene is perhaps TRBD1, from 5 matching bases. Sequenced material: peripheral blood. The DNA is TGTGCCACCAGTCCAAGCACAGGGAACACCGGGGAGCTGTTTTTT. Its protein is CATSPSTGNTGELFF.